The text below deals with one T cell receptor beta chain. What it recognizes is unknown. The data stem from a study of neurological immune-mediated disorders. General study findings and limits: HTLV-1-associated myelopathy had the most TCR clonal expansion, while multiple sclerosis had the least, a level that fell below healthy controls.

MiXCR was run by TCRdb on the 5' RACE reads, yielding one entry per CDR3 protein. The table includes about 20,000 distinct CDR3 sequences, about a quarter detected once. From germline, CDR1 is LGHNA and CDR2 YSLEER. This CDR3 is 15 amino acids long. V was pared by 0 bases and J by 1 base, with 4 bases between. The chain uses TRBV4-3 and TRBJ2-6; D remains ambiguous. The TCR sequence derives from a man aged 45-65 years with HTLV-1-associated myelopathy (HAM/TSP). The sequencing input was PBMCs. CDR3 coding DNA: TGCGCCAGCAGCCAAGAAACATCTGGGGCCAACGTCCTGACTTTC. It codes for CASSQETSGANVLTF.